Shown below are 10 T cell receptor beta chains from a single sample sequenced in a study of beta chain features in type 1 diabetes. Every isolated RNA sample was fully reverse transcribed, so sequencing captured expressed TCRB transcripts. Clones were sequenced by immunoSEQ multiplex PCR, and TCRdb holds only the in-frame ones, with some missing. This table has 310,000 or so clones, 7% to 9% appearing once. The sequenced sample was central memory CD4+ T cells from blood. These receptors were taken from a woman aged 18 to 35 in good health.

This clone was picked up a small number of times. The chain has TRBV6-6 and TRBJ2-1, with 8 bases matching TRBD1. After removal of 6 bases from V and 7 bases from J, the junction contained 11 bases not matched to a gene. The CDR3 is 15 residues long. Germline-derived CDR1 and CDR2 are MNHNY and SVGAGI (reference sequence). The CDR3 DNA reads TGTGCCAGCAGGCTGACAGGGGTACTAGGTAATGAGCAGTTCTTC. Its translation: CASRLTGVLGNEQFF.

This chain connects TRBV6-5 to TRBJ2-7; D is ambiguous. CDR1 is MNHEY, CDR2 SVGAGI, per germline. CDR3 length equals 15 residues. Trimming took 7 bases from V and 2 from J, leaving 18 bases between them. The CDR3 protein is CASTFGSATPYEQYF. Written as DNA, the CDR3 is TGTGCCAGCACTTTCGGATCAGCTACTCCCTACGAGCAGTACTTC.

This clone occurred a few times. The V gene is TRBV10-2, the J gene TRBJ2-1, with 7 bases that match TRBD1. Germline CDR1 WSHSY, CDR2 SAAADI. The CDR3 sequence is 17 residues long. Trimming at V came to 6 bases and at J to 0 bases, leaving 11 bases not matched to a gene. Here the CDR3 reads CASRADLTGRSYNEQFF. CDR3 coding DNA: TGCGCCAGCAGAGCAGATTTGACAGGGCGCTCCTACAATGAGCAGTTCTTC.

This clone was counted only a few times. This chain links TRBV29-1 with TRBJ2-1; TRBD2 agrees at 7 bases. CDR3 length equals 12 residues. CDR1 and CDR2 from the germline V gene are SQVTM and ANQGSEA. The V segment lost 4 bases and the J segment 5 bases; nucleotides outside the gene matches: 2. This CDR3 reads CSVALADNEQFF. CDR3 sequence (DNA): TGCAGCGTTGCCCTAGCGGACAATGAGCAGTTCTTC.

This clone has a handful of counts. Other DNA sequences within the sample encode an identical CDR3. The chain employs TRBV29-1 and TRBJ1-1; D not certain. CDR3 length equals 12 residues. The V end lost 6 bases, the J end lost 4 bases, and 12 bases lay between the germline ends. CDR1 and CDR2 (germline): SQVTM, ANQGSEA. CDR3 bases: TGCAGCGTCGGTCAATTGGGCACTGAAGCTTTCTTT. Protein product: CSVGQLGTEAFF.

CDR3: CASRLTGNQETQYF. The CDR3 nucleotides read TGTGCCAGCAGACTTACAGGGAATCAAGAGACCCAGTACTTC. The chain joins TRBV5-4 to TRBJ2-5; D perhaps matches TRBD1 (6 bases). Germline V gene sequence: CDR1 SGHNT, CDR2 YYREEE (reference sequence). The CDR3 totals 14 residues. Trimming pared 5 bases from V and 2 bases from J, leaving 13 bases between.

In its sample, this clone was seen many times. The J gene is TRBJ1-5, the V gene TRBV19; 9 bases are shared with TRBD1. V was clipped by 4 bases and J by 5 bases; unmatched bases: 3. The germline CDR1 and CDR2 sequences are LNHDA and SQIVND (reference sequence). This CDR3 is built from 14 residues. The CDR3 spells CASSTHRGHQPQHF. The CDR3 bases are TGTGCCAGTAGTACCCACAGGGGGCATCAGCCCCAGCATTTT.

This chain connects TRBV7-3 to TRBJ2-1, with 8 bases matching TRBD1. Germline values: CDR1 SGHTA, CDR2 FQGTGA. The trim removed 1 base at V and 2 bases at J, leaving 7 bases unmatched. The CDR3 extends over 17 amino acids. The CDR3 DNA is TGTGCCAGCAGCTTAAAACCGACCAGGGGGCCCTACAATGAGCAGTTCTTC. It is translated as CASSLKPTRGPYNEQFF.

About this clone: A much more abundant neighbour one base away suggests this may be a read error. V gene TRBV5-4 combines with J gene TRBJ2-1; 11 bases match TRBD2. The germline CDR1 and CDR2 sequences are SGHNT and YYREEE (reference sequence). With V trimmed by 4 bases and J by 4 bases, 4 bases remained unmatched. The CDR3 runs 15 residues. The CDR3 region is CASSPGTSGYNEQFF. In DNA form, the CDR3 reads TGTGCCAGCAGCCCCGGGACTAGCGGATACAATGAGCAGTTCTTC.

This clone was found a few times. V usage is TRBV2 and J usage is TRBJ1-1; no clear D gene. Looked up from germline, CDR1 is SNHLY and CDR2 is FYNNEI. The CDR3 totals 14 residues. Between the trimmed V and J ends, which lost 4 bases and 1 base, there was a span of 10 bases. In DNA form, the CDR3 reads TGTGCCAGCAGTGTGTACGGCTCGAACACTGAAGCTTTCTTT. Translation: CASSVYGSNTEAFF.